This T cell receptor beta chain was recorded in a study of radiation and T cells in renal cell carcinoma. Study at large: Nephrectomy followed 15 Gy stereotactic body radiation by 4 weeks.

Time point indicated: blood 2 weeks post-SBRT. Sample treatment: 15 Gy SBRT to primary tumor, nephrectomy 4 weeks later. This renal cell carcinoma was of the clear cell type. Germline lookup yields CDR1 MGHRA and CDR2 YSYEKL. The length of the CDR3 is 15 residues. The V gene lost 6 bases and the J gene lost 3 bases, with 14 bases spanning the gap. Data came from immunoSEQ multiplex PCR; TCRdb stores just in-frame clones and leaves some out. Among tens of thousands of clones listed, 86% were seen once. As concerns this clone: The antigen is not known.

Broader study findings: Without pretreatment biopsies, baseline tumor clonotype presence was undetermined.

This receptor was obtained from a woman between 50 and 59 years old with renal cell carcinoma. This material consisted of blood, taken from a patient whose treatment included radiotherapy and nephrectomy. The chain carries TRBV4-1 and TRBJ2-2; perhaps TRBD2 as D (6 bases). The chain's CDR3 is CASSQSSGHTGELFF. As DNA, the CDR3 is TGCGCCAGCAGTCAAAGTAGCGGTCACACCGGGGAGCTGTTTTTT.